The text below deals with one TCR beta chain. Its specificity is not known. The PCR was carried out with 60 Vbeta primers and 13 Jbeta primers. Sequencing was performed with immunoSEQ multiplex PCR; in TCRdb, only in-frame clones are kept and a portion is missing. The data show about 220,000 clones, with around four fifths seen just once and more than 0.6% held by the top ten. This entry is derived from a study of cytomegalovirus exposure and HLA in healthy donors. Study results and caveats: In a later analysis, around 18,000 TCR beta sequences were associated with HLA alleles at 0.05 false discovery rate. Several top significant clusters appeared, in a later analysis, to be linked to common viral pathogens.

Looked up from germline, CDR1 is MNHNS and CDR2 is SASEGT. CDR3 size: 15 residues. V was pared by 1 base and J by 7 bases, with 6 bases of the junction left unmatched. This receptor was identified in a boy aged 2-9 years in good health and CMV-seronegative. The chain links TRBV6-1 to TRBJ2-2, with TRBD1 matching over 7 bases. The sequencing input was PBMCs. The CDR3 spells CASSEGTGLGGELFF. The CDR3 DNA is TGTGCCAGCAGTGAAGGGACAGGATTGGGCGGGGAGCTGTTTTTT.